The rows below give T cell receptor beta chains drawn from one sample of a study of T cells in Graves' hyperthyroidism and ophthalmopathy. TCRdb re-derived calls from the multiplex PCR reads in MiXCR, one entry per CDR3 protein. The repertoire consists of about 350,000 distinct CDR3 sequences, with more than 11% occurring once and the leading ten covering about 22%. Sequencing input: blood. The receptors shown here come from a woman in her twenties or thirties with Graves' hyperthyroidism. CDR3s include the opening cysteine and the closing phenylalanine or tryptophan. Each record gives: clone size, J gene, D gene, V gene, CDR3 DNA, CDR3 protein. The D gene is left open where the match is weak. Not all rows give a size; the values are once, few, many and, for expanded clones, a class.

>once|TRBJ2-7|TRBD2|TRBV11-1
TGTGCCAGCAGCCCCACTAGCGGGATGCAGCAGTACTTC
CASSPTSGMQQYF
>few|TRBJ2-7|NA|TRBV30
TGTGCCTGGAGCCTCGGGAGCGCCTTGTACGAGCAGTACTTC
CAWSLGSALYEQYF
>NA|TRBJ2-7|NA|TRBV7-2
TGTGCCAGCAGCCGGGCTAACTACGAGCAGTACTTC
CASSRANYEQYF
>many|TRBJ2-7|NA|TRBV12-3/TRBV12-4
TGTGCCAGCTCGCCGGGGGATCTTGGTCGCGAGCAGTACTTC
CASSPGDLGREQYF
>few|TRBJ2-1|TRBD2|TRBV27
TGTGCCAGCAGTCTCGGACTAGCGGCATCCAATGAGCAGTTCTTC
CASSLGLAASNEQFF
>NA|TRBJ1-5|TRBD1|TRBV28
TGTGCCAGCAGCGTACAGGGGGAGAGCAATCAGCCCCAGCATTTT
CASSVQGESNQPQHF
>many|TRBJ2-1|NA|TRBV2
TGTGCCAGCAGTGAAACCGGTGCCAGGAATGAGCAGTTCTTC
CASSETGARNEQFF
>NA|TRBJ2-3|TRBD2|TRBV5-1
TGCGCCAGCAGCTTGGGGGCAGCGGGAGCTACCACAGATACGCAGTATTTT
CASSLGAAGATTDTQYF
>many|TRBJ1-6|TRBD1|TRBV6-2/TRBV6-3
TGTGCCAGCGGGGCCAGGCGGGGACAGCTAAGCTCCTATAATTCACCCCTCCACTTT
CASGARRGQLSSYNSPLHF
>NA|TRBJ1-1|NA|TRBV6-2/TRBV6-3
TGTGCCAGCAGCCTGGGAGCCCTGATGAACACTGAAGCTTTCTTT
CASSLGALMNTEAFF
>few|TRBJ2-7|NA|TRBV18
TGTGCCAGCTCACCGACAGTCTACGAGCAGTACTTC
CASSPTVYEQYF
>many|TRBJ2-2|NA|TRBV9
TGTGCCAGCAGCGTAGATGTCGGGGAGCTGTTTTTT
CASSVDVGELFF
>NA|TRBJ2-3|NA|TRBV7-2
TGTGCCAGCAGCTTTGCCCGGTCAGATACGCAGTATTTT
CASSFARSDTQYF
>many|TRBJ2-7|TRBD2|TRBV20-1
TGCAGTGCTAGAGGGGGTAGCGGGAGGTACTACGAGCAGTACTTC
CSARGGSGRYYEQYF
>few|TRBJ2-2|NA|TRBV5-1
TGCGCCAGCAGCTTTTCAGCCAACACCGGGGAGCTGTTTTTT
CASSFSANTGELFF
>once|TRBJ2-1|NA|TRBV10-3
TGTGCCATCAGTGAGCCGCGGGACATAATCTACAATGAGCAGTTCTTC
CAISEPRDIIYNEQFF
>NA|TRBJ1-5|NA|TRBV30
TGTGCCTGGACTGAATCTGGGCCGCGCAATCAGCCCCAGCATTTT
CAWTESGPRNQPQHF
>many|TRBJ1-2|NA|TRBV20-1
TGCAGTGCTCTACAGACGGGGTTCTATGGCTACACCTTC
CSALQTGFYGYTF
>once|TRBJ2-3|NA|TRBV18
TGTGCCAGCTCACCACCGAGGAGTAGCACAGATACGCAGTATTTT
CASSPPRSSTDTQYF
>many|TRBJ2-3|TRBD2|TRBV7-2
TGTGCCAGCAGCGTAAACTCCGGGACTAGGACCAACACAGATACGCAGTATTTT
CASSVNSGTRTNTDTQYF
>many|TRBJ2-1|TRBD2|TRBV28
TGTGCCAGCAGTTTATTGACTAGCGGGAGACAAAATGAGCAGTTCTTC
CASSLLTSGRQNEQFF
>NA|TRBJ2-1|TRBD2|TRBV27
TGTGCCAGCAGCCAACTAGCGGGAGGGGGAGGTGAGCAGTTCTTC
CASSQLAGGGGEQFF
>many|TRBJ2-2|NA|TRBV29-1
TGCAGCGTTGAAGTAGTCGGGGGAGTAGGGGAAAACACCGGGGAGCTGTTTTTT
CSVEVVGGVGENTGELFF
>NA|TRBJ2-1|TRBD1|TRBV12-3/TRBV12-4
TGTGCCAGCAGTACGCCCAGGGGGTCCCTCAACTACAATGAGCAGTTCTTC
CASSTPRGSLNYNEQFF
>few|TRBJ2-5|NA|TRBV28
TGTGCCAGCAGTCAAAGGGACGGGTCGTACCAAGAGACCCAGTACTTC
CASSQRDGSYQETQYF
>NA|TRBJ1-4|NA|TRBV15
TGTGCCACCAGCTCTACTGAAAAACTGTTTTTT
CATSSTEKLFF
>many|TRBJ2-5|NA|TRBV24-1
TGTGCCACCAGTGATTACTCTCGGGGGCGCGGGACCCAGTACTTC
CATSDYSRGRGTQYF
>NA|TRBJ1-4|NA|TRBV20-1
TGCAGTGCTAGAGATCTAAGGCTGGAGGAAAAACTGTTTTTT
CSARDLRLEEKLFF
>few|TRBJ2-1|TRBD2|TRBV7-7
TGTGCTAGCAGCTTAGAGGCTAGCGGGAGAGGTGAGCAGTTCTTC
CASSLEASGRGEQFF
>many|TRBJ2-6|NA|TRBV7-8
TGTGCCAGCAGCTTCGGCGGGGTTGGGGCCAACGTCCTGACTTTC
CASSFGGVGANVLTF
>many|TRBJ1-5|TRBD1|TRBV28
TGTGCCAGCATAGGGACAGGCCGGGGAGGAGATCAGCCCCAGCATTTT
CASIGTGRGGDQPQHF
>many|TRBJ1-2|NA|TRBV28
TGTGCCACGGGGTCGTTCAGCTATGGCTACACCTTC
CATGSFSYGYTF
>NA|TRBJ1-4|NA|TRBV13
TGTGCCAGCAGCTTCGCCCGAGGGAGGGATTCAACTAATGAAAAACTGTTTTTT
CASSFARGRDSTNEKLFF
>NA|TRBJ1-1|NA|TRBV7-9
TGTGCCAGCAGCCTATACAGGGATAGTGGCGCTGAAGCTTTCTTT
CASSLYRDSGAEAFF
>many|TRBJ2-5|NA|TRBV7-9
TGTGCCAGCAGCCCAGACCGGACTACAGAGACCCAGTACTTC
CASSPDRTTETQYF
>many|TRBJ1-2|NA|TRBV27
TGTGCCAGCGGGCCCGACATTCGTGGCTACACCTTC
CASGPDIRGYTF
>few|TRBJ2-1|TRBD2|TRBV27
TGTGCCAGCAGTGCGACTAGCGGGAGGCTGAGTGAGCAGTTCTTC
CASSATSGRLSEQFF
>many|TRBJ1-1|TRBD1|TRBV6-1
TGTGCCAGCAGTCGGACAGGGACCTTGAACACTGAAGCTTTCTTT
CASSRTGTLNTEAFF
>NA|TRBJ1-1|NA|TRBV5-1
TGCGCCAGCAGCTTGGACGGGGCCACTGAAGCTTTCTTT
CASSLDGATEAFF
>NA|TRBJ2-3|NA|TRBV6-1
TGTGCCAGCCAGCATATAGATACGCAGTATTTT
CASQHIDTQYF
>NA|TRBJ2-2|NA|TRBV6-2/TRBV6-3
TGTGCCACCGACCCCCTGAACACCGGGGAGCTGTTTTTT
CATDPLNTGELFF
>many|TRBJ2-2|TRBD2|TRBV30
TGTGCCTGGAGGTCCACTAGCGGTTACACCGGGGAGCTGTTTTTT
CAWRSTSGYTGELFF
>many|TRBJ2-5|NA|TRBV6-2/TRBV6-3
TGTGCCAGCAGATGGAGAGACGGACAAGAGACCCAGTACTTC
CASRWRDGQETQYF
>few|TRBJ2-7|TRBD2|TRBV7-9
TGTGCCAGCAGCCCCCGGGGGGGCTTTAGCTACGAGCAGTACTTC
CASSPRGGFSYEQYF
>many|TRBJ2-1|TRBD2|TRBV11-2
TGTGCCAGCAGCCCCCGGACTAGCGGGAGCGGCAATGAGCAGTTCTTC
CASSPRTSGSGNEQFF
>NA|TRBJ2-1|NA|TRBV27
TGTGCCAGCAGTTACGCAGTGACCTACAATGAGCAGTTCTTC
CASSYAVTYNEQFF
>NA|TRBJ2-7|TRBD1|TRBV7-2
TGTGCCAGCAGCCAGGACAGGGAAAACGAGCAGTACTTC
CASSQDRENEQYF
>NA|TRBJ2-5|TRBD2|TRBV30
TGTGCCTGGATTAATATCGGGGGGAAAGAGACCCAGTACTTC
CAWINIGGKETQYF
>many|TRBJ2-7|NA|TRBV28
TGTGCCAGCGACGACTGGAACCTTACCACCGGCCGGGAGCAGTACTTC
CASDDWNLTTGREQYF